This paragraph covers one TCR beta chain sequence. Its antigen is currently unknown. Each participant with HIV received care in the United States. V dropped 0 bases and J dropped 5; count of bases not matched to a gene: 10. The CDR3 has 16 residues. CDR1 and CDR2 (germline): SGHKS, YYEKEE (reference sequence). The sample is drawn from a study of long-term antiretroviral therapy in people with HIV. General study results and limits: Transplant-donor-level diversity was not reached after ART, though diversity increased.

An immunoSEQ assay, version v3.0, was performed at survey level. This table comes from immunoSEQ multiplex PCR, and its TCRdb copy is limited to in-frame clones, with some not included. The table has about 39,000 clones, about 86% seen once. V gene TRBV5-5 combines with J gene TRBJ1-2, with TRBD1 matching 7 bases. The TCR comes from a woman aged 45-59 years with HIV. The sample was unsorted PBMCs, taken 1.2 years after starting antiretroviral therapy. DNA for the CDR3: TGTGCCAGCAGCTTGGAGCGGGACAGTTATTTGTATGGCTACACCTTC. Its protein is CASSLERDSYLYGYTF.